One and the same sample provided the 25 T cell receptor beta chains below, sequenced in a study of blood T cell repertoires in COVID-19. The data were produced by immunoSEQ multiplex PCR, yet TCRdb's version contains in-frame clones alone and is incomplete. The sample has about 140,000 clones; approximately 87% are singletons. Sample: peripheral blood. The source of these receptors is a man aged 45-65 years with active COVID-19.

The rearrangement uses TRBV20-1 and TRBJ2-7, with 7 positions matching TRBD2. The CDR3 spans 11 residues. Germline-derived CDR1 and CDR2 are DFQATT and SNEGSKA (reference sequence). Losses at the gene ends were 4 bases for V and 7 bases for J; bases not matched to a gene: 4. CDR3: CSAKRGLEQYF. CDR3 coding DNA: TGCAGTGCTAAGCGGGGACTTGAGCAGTACTTC.

The V gene is TRBV5-1, the J gene TRBJ2-5, with D possibly TRBD1 on 6 matching bases. Germline CDR1 SGHRS, CDR2 YFSETQ. Trimming took off 4 bases at V and 3 bases at J, with 16 bases between the two ends. The CDR3 contains 15 residues. The CDR3 loop reads CASSQRSGTKETQYF. CDR3 sequence (DNA): TGCGCCAGCAGCCAACGCTCCGGGACAAAAGAGACCCAGTACTTC.

The table lists this clone with a count of one. The CDR3 sequence is CAISEGIEGLGNREAFF. DNA of the CDR3: TGTGCCATCAGTGAGGGGATAGAGGGTCTGGGGAACCGTGAAGCTTTCTTT. The rearrangement joins TRBV10-3 to TRBJ1-1, with unresolved D. Germline V gene sequence: CDR1 ENHRY, CDR2 SYGVKD. There are 17 residues in the CDR3. V was cut by 2 bases and J by 7 bases, with 23 bases left in between.

The rearrangement joins TRBV6-5 to TRBJ2-1, with D unresolved. The CDR3 is made up of 14 amino acids. Trimming pared 6 bases from V and 1 base from J, leaving 10 bases between. Per the germline V gene, CDR1 is MNHEY and CDR2 is SVGAGI. The DNA for the CDR3 is TGTGCCAGCAGCCGAGACATGTCCTACAATGAGCAGTTCTTC. Its translation: CASSRDMSYNEQFF.

This sequence joins TRBV6-4 and TRBJ2-3; 9 nucleotides line up with TRBD2. The CDR3 is 16 amino acids. Looked up from germline, CDR1 is MRHNA and CDR2 is SNTAGT. The V segment lost 6 bases and the J segment 3 bases; nucleotides outside the gene matches: 10. Here the CDR3 reads CASRPGLAGRTDTQYF. The CDR3, as DNA: TGTGCCAGCAGGCCGGGACTAGCCGGGAGGACAGATACGCAGTATTTT.

The rearrangement uses TRBV30 and TRBJ1-2; D remains ambiguous. Trimming removed 2 bases at V and 0 bases at J, with 16 bases between. In germline, CDR1 is GTSNPN, CDR2 SVGIG (reference sequence). CDR3 size: 16 residues. The CDR3 spells CAWSRWRNRANYGYTF. The CDR3, as DNA: TGTGCCTGGAGTAGGTGGAGGAATCGAGCTAACTATGGCTACACCTTC.

Here the CDR3 reads CASSLESSGFYEQYF. CDR3 bases: TGCGCCAGCAGCTTGGAGTCTAGCGGTTTCTACGAGCAGTACTTC. The chain employs TRBV5-1 and TRBJ2-7; TRBD2 aligns across 7 bases. This CDR3 contains 15 residues. J gave up 3 bases and V 0 bases, and 6 bases lay outside the gene matches. CDR1 is SGHRS and CDR2 is YFSETQ in the germline V gene.

The chain combines TRBV4-3 with TRBJ2-2; D perhaps matches TRBD2 (6 bases). The germline CDR1 and CDR2 sequences are LGHNA and YSLEER. The CDR3 spans 14 residues. V was pared by 1 base and J by 6 bases, with 9 bases between. The CDR3 DNA sequence: TGCGCCAGCAGCCAAGGCGGGGTGGCCGGGGAGCTGTTTTTT. Translated, it gives CASSQGGVAGELFF.

The chain uses TRBV9 and TRBJ2-3; the D is unclear. V was shortened by 1 base and J by 6 bases, with 15 bases between the two germline ends. The CDR3 has 15 residues. Looked up from germline, CDR1 is SGDLS and CDR2 is YYNGEE. The CDR3 is CASSVTIGDLDTQYF. CDR3 in DNA: TGTGCCAGCAGCGTAACTATTGGTGATTTGGATACGCAGTATTTT. The whole variable domain, remainder taken from reference TRBV9 and TRBJ2-3, is DSGVTQTPKHLITATGQRVTLRCSPRSGDLSVYWYQQSLDQGLQFLIQYYNGEERAKGNILERFSAQQFPDLHSELNLSSLELGDSALYFCASSVTIGDLDTQYFGPGTRLTVL.

The chain combines TRBV19 with TRBJ1-1; 9 bases map to TRBD1. With 4 bases clipped from V and 3 bases from J, the junction kept 0 bases outside the gene matches. Germline assignment: CDR1 LNHDA and CDR2 SQIVND (reference sequence). The CDR3 has 13 amino acids. CDR3: CASSRTGDTEAFF. In nucleotides, the CDR3 is TGTGCCAGTAGTAGGACAGGGGACACTGAAGCTTTCTTT.

The rearrangement uses TRBV4-2 and TRBJ1-4; D not certain. CDR1 is LGHNA and CDR2 is YNFKEQ in the germline V gene. This CDR3 comprises 14 residues. V shed 0 bases and J shed 8 bases, with 10 bases lying between them. The CDR3 DNA follows: TGTGCCAGCAGCCAAGATGAGACTAGGGAAAAACTGTTTTTT. It specifies CASSQDETREKLFF.

This chain uses TRBV9 with TRBJ2-7; TRBD2 agrees at 10 bases. This CDR3 spans 15 amino acids. CDR1 is SGDLS and CDR2 is YYNGEE in the germline V gene. V shed 4 bases and J 7 bases; nucleotides not matched to a gene: 11. The CDR3 protein is CASSLSERGGSEQYF. The CDR3 coding sequence is TGTGCCAGCAGCCTCTCGGAGCGGGGGGGTTCGGAGCAGTACTTC.

The rearrangement joins TRBV24-1 to TRBJ1-1, with D unresolved. The germline V gene encodes CDR1 KGHDR and CDR2 SFDVKD. The CDR3 is 17 amino acids. V was clipped by 1 base and J by 8 bases, with 22 bases between them. CDR3 residues: CATSDLRTTPPAEEAFF. The CDR3 DNA reads TGTGCCACCAGTGATTTAAGAACGACTCCGCCAGCCGAGGAAGCTTTCTTT.

This chain links TRBV3-1 (or the pseudogene TRBV3-2) with TRBJ1-2, with D possibly matching TRBD1 (6 bases). Germline V gives CDR1 LGHDT, CDR2 YNNKEL (reference sequence). This CDR3 contains 14 residues. The V end was cut by 4 bases, the J end by 4 bases, with 13 bases between. CDR3 sequence (DNA): TGTGCCAGCAGCCCAGTCGGACAGATCTATGGCTACACCTTC. Protein: CASSPVGQIYGYTF.

Only a few counts were recorded for this clone. The V and J genes are TRBV4-1 and TRBJ2-1, with a tentative D call TRBD2 (6 bases). The CDR3 is 15 amino acids. V was shortened by 6 bases and J by 7 bases, with 19 bases between the two germline ends. Per germline, CDR1 MGHRA and CDR2 YSYEKL. The CDR3, as DNA: TGCGCCAGCAGGGCCCGGGACTGGGATCGTAATGAGCAGTTCTTC. This gives the protein CASRARDWDRNEQFF.

The chain combines TRBV27 with TRBJ2-2, with TRBD1 matching over 9 bases. Germline lookup yields CDR1 MNHEY and CDR2 SMNVEV (reference sequence). J gave up 2 bases and V 3 bases, and 1 base lay outside the gene matches. The CDR3 extends over 15 amino acids. This chain's CDR3 is CASSLGQGNTGELFF. For the CDR3, the DNA is TGTGCCAGCAGTTTGGGACAGGGTAACACCGGGGAGCTGTTTTTT.

V is TRBV6-6 and J is TRBJ1-2; TRBD1 matches 9 bases. V shed 6 bases and J 8 bases; nucleotides not matched to a gene: 4. CDR3 length equals 12 residues. Germline V lookup: CDR1 MNHNY, CDR2 SVGAGI (reference sequence). The DNA of the CDR3 is TGTGCCAGCAGGGGGACAGGGAAAGGCTACACCTTC. It is translated as CASRGTGKGYTF.

DNA of the CDR3: TGTGCCAGCAGTCAGGGGCGAAAAGGGGACATTCAGTACTTC. Translation: CASSQGRKGDIQYF. J is TRBJ2-4 and V is TRBV6-5, with D possibly being TRBD1 (6 bases). The ends were cut back, 5 bases at V and 8 bases at J, with 16 bases in the middle. The CDR3 has 14 amino acids. Germline V lookup: CDR1 MNHEY, CDR2 SVGAGI.

The V call is TRBV18, the J call TRBJ2-7, with D hard to call. CDR1 KGHSH and CDR2 LQKENI come from the germline V gene. Trimming removed 4 bases at V and 5 bases at J, with 24 bases between. The CDR3 runs 17 residues. The CDR3 sequence is CASSLYLPPRRGNEQYF. For the CDR3, the DNA is TGTGCCAGCTCACTCTATCTACCCCCCCGCCGAGGAAACGAGCAGTACTTC. Drawing the rest from reference TRBV18 and TRBJ2-7, the complete variable domain is NAGVMQNPRHLVRRRGQEARLRCSPMKGHSHVYWYRQLPEEGLKFMVYLQKENIIDESGMPKERFSAEFPKEGPSILRIQQVVRGDSAAYFCASSLYLPPRRGNEQYFGPGTRLTVT.

The rearrangement joins TRBV5-1 to TRBJ2-3, with 10 nucleotides matching TRBD2. V lost 4 bases to trimming and J lost 0 bases; unmatched junction nucleotides: 5. CDR3 size: 16 residues. The germline V gene encodes CDR1 SGHRS and CDR2 YFSETQ. DNA of the CDR3: TGCGCCAGCAGCACCCGAGCGGGGGGGAGCACAGATACGCAGTATTTT. This codes for CASSTRAGGSTDTQYF.

This clone occurred once. The chain has TRBV12-3 or TRBV12-4 and TRBJ2-3, with D perhaps matching TRBD2 (6 bases). This CDR3 comprises 12 residues. Trimming removed 3 bases from V and 6 bases from J, with 7 bases in between. The DNA for the CDR3 is TGTGCCAGCAGTTTTGGAGGGGATACGCAGTATTTT. It codes for CASSFGGDTQYF.

The V call is TRBV6-2 or TRBV6-3, the J call TRBJ2-7; a possible D gene is TRBD1 (5 bases). The V end lost 5 bases, the J end lost 0 bases, and 17 bases lay between the germline ends. The germline CDR1 and CDR2 sequences are MNHEY and SVGEGT. This CDR3 spans 16 amino acids. In DNA, the CDR3 is TGTGCCAGCAGTAAAACTCTGGGGCAGAACTCCTACGAGCAGTACTTC. Translating gives CASSKTLGQNSYEQYF.

This chain uses TRBV9 with TRBJ2-5, with D unclear. Germline CDR1 reads SGDLS; CDR2 reads YYNGEE. This CDR3 region has 14 residues. V was trimmed by 3 bases and J by 2 bases, leaving 11 bases between them. The CDR3 coding sequence is TGTGCCAGCAGCGCCAACAGAGCTCAAGAGACCCAGTACTTC. Translation: CASSANRAQETQYF.

The V gene is TRBV5-6, the J gene TRBJ2-3; 9 bases are a match to TRBD2. Germline CDR1 and CDR2: SGHDT and YYEEEE. Germline trimming cut 4 bases from V and 6 bases from J; bases unmatched to any gene: 9. CDR3 length equals 15 residues. CDR3 protein: CASSRLAVTEDTQYF. In nucleotides, the CDR3 is TGTGCCAGCAGCCGACTAGCGGTCACCGAGGATACGCAGTATTTT.

This chain connects TRBV5-1 to TRBJ1-4, with TRBD1 matching 7 bases. CDR3 length equals 16 residues. Germline trimming cut 0 bases from V and 5 bases from J; bases unmatched to any gene: 7. Germline CDR1 SGHRS, CDR2 YFSETQ. CDR3 nucleotides: TGCGCCAGCAGCTTGGGCTCCGGGACAGAGAATGAAAAACTGTTTTTT. Its translation: CASSLGSGTENEKLFF.